The 9 T cell receptor beta chains presented below share a single source sample, sequenced in a study of pediatric ulcerative colitis (dated 2019 in TCRdb). The protocol used for the library was the immunoSEQ multiplex PCR assay. This is the immuneACCESS table as TCRdb keeps it, with only in-frame sequences that have V and J called. A part of the clones is gone; compared with another copy, unresolved V genes explain less than half, and the rest is unexplained. The sample yields about 60,000 clones; 87% were counted once. The ten most abundant clones make up around 1.4% of the sample. The sample consisted of blood. The receptors were sampled from a boy younger than 18 who was a control in a study of pediatric ulcerative colitis.

Regarding this clone: Sequence at one end of the junction differs from germline and may be a read error. This chain uses TRBV4-1 with TRBJ1-6; D remains unclear. Germline CDR1 and CDR2: MGHRA and YSYEKL. The length of the CDR3 is 12 residues. This CDR3 is CASSQVSAPIVF. CDR3 coding DNA: TGCGCCAGCAGCCAAGTTTCGGCCCCAATTGTGTTT.

The V and J genes are TRBV7-3 and TRBJ1-1, with D unclear. The CDR3 contains 13 residues. CDR1 SGHTA and CDR2 FQGTGA come from the germline V gene. Trimming removed 3 bases from V and 0 bases from J, with 5 bases in between. Here the CDR3 reads CASSLTMNTEAFF. CDR3 DNA: TGTGCCAGCAGCTTGACAATGAACACTGAAGCTTTCTTT.

The rearrangement links TRBV9 to TRBJ2-3; TRBD2 matches 9 bases. The CDR3 extends over 16 amino acids. Germline loops: CDR1 SGDLS, CDR2 YYNGEE. The V segment lost 0 bases and the J segment 4 bases; nucleotides outside the gene matches: 6. The CDR3 bases are TGTGCCAGCAGCGTAGAGCCGGCGGGAGGGGCAGATACGCAGTATTTT. As protein: CASSVEPAGGADTQYF.

The V and J genes are TRBV14 and TRBJ1-2; D gene uncertain. The germline V gene has CDR1 SGHDN and CDR2 FVKESK. The CDR3 is 13 amino acids. Deletions cut 0 bases from V and 6 bases from J, with 8 bases between. CDR3 region: CASSQDWQHGYTF. Written as DNA, the CDR3 is TGTGCCAGCAGCCAAGATTGGCAGCATGGCTACACCTTC.

The chain uses TRBV5-1 and TRBJ2-2, with D perhaps matching TRBD2 (6 bases). Germline assignment: CDR1 SGHRS and CDR2 YFSETQ. V dropped 1 base and J dropped 9 bases, with 16 bases sitting between them. The CDR3 extends over 15 amino acids. CDR3 protein: CASSLFGELARELFF. For the CDR3, the DNA is TGCGCCAGCAGCTTGTTTGGGGAACTAGCCCGGGAGCTGTTTTTT.

This clone was detected once. CDR3 DNA sequence: TGCAGCGTTGGGAGCGGGCTCTCCTACGAGCAGTACTTC. Translating gives CSVGSGLSYEQYF. V is TRBV29-1 and J is TRBJ2-7; maybe TRBD2 (6 bases). The V end was cut by 4 bases, the J end by 0 bases, with 10 bases between. Per germline, CDR1 SQVTM and CDR2 ANQGSEA. The CDR3 sequence is 13 residues long.

V is TRBV6-6 and J is TRBJ1-4; D unresolved. CDR3 length equals 14 residues. Between the trimmed V and J ends, which lost 0 bases and 5 bases, there was a span of 7 bases. The V gene's germline CDR1 is MNHNY and CDR2 SVGAGI (reference sequence). In nucleotides, the CDR3 is TGTGCCAGCAGTTACTCGTTCCGAAATGAAAAACTGTTTTTT. The encoded protein is CASSYSFRNEKLFF.

The rearrangement joins TRBV4-2 to TRBJ1-1, with D perhaps matching TRBD1 (5 bases). V was shortened by 0 bases and J by 4 bases, with 12 bases between the two germline ends. The germline V gene has CDR1 LGHNA and CDR2 YNFKEQ. This CDR3 contains 15 residues. The CDR3 reads CASSQDEGSVTEAFF. The DNA for the CDR3 is TGTGCCAGCAGCCAAGACGAGGGGAGTGTCACTGAAGCTTTCTTT.

This clone was detected once. The gene calls are TRBV9 and TRBJ2-1; 11 nucleotides agree with TRBD2. CDR3 length: 16 residues. Trimming removed 0 bases from V and 2 bases from J; junction bases left unmatched: 1. Germline CDR1 SGDLS, CDR2 YYNGEE. CDR3 DNA sequence: TGTGCCAGCAGCGTAGAGGGACTAGCGGCCTACAATGAGCAGTTCTTC. Translated: CASSVEGLAAYNEQFF.